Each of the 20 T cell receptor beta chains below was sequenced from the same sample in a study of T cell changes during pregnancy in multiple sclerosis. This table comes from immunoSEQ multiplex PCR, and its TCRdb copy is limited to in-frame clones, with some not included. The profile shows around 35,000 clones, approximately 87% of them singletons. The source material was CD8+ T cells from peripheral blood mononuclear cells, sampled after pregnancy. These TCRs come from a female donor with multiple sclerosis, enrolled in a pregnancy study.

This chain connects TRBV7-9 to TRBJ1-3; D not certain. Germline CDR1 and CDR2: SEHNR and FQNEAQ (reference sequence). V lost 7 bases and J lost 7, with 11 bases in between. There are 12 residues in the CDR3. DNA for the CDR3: TGTGCCAGCACCCAAGGCGGGAACACCATATATTTT. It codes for CASTQGGNTIYF. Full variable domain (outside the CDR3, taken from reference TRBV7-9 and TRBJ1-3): DTGVSQNPRHKITKRGQNVTFRCDPISEHNRLYWYRQTLGQGPEFLTYFQNEAQLEKSRLLSDRFSAERPKGSFSTLEIQRTEQGDSAMYLCASTQGGNTIYFGEGSWLTVV.

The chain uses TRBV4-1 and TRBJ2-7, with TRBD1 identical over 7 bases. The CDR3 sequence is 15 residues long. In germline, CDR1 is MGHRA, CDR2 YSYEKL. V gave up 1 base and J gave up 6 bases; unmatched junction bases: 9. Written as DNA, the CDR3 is TGCGCCAGCAGCCAAGTAGGGAATCCAGGGGGCGAGCAGTACTTC. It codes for CASSQVGNPGGEQYF.

CDR3 DNA: TGTGCCAGTACTGCCAGACAGGGGGTTTCAGATACGCAGTATTTT. It codes for CASTARQGVSDTQYF. This chain joins TRBV19 and TRBJ2-3; 9 nucleotides align to TRBD1. V lost 7 bases, J lost 4 bases, and 9 bases stayed unmatched. The germline V gene has CDR1 LNHDA and CDR2 SQIVND (reference sequence). The CDR3 covers 15 residues. Complete variable domain (other parts from reference TRBV19 and TRBJ2-3): DGGITQSPKYLFRKEGQNVTLSCEQNLNHDAMYWYRQDPGQGLRLIYYSQIVNDFQKGDIAEGYSVSREKKESFPLTVTSAQKNPTAFYLCASTARQGVSDTQYFGPGTRLTVL.

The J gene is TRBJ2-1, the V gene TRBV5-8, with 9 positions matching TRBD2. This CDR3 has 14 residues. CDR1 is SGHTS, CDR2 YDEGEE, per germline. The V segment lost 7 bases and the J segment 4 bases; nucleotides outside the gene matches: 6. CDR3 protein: CASRVLAGYNEQFF. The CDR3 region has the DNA TGTGCCAGCCGCGTGCTAGCGGGGTACAATGAGCAGTTCTTC.

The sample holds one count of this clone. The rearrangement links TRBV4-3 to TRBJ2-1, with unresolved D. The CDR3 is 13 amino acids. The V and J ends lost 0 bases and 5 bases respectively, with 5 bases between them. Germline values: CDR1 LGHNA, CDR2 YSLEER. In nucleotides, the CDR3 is TGCGCCAGCAGCCAAGATTCCAACAATGAGCAGTTCTTC. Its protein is CASSQDSNNEQFF.

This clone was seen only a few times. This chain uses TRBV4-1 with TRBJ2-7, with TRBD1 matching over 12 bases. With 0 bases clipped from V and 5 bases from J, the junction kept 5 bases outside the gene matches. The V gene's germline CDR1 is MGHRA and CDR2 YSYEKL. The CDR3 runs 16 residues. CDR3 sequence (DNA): TGCGCCAGCAGCCAAGAATTGGGGACAGGGGGCGACGAGCAGTACTTC. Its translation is CASSQELGTGGDEQYF.

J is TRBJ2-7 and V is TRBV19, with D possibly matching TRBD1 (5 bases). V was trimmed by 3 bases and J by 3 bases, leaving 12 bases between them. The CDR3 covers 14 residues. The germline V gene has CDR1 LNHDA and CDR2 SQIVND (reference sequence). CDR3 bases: TGTGCCAGTAGTATCAGTCAGGGCGGCTACGAGCAGTACTTC. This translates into CASSISQGGYEQYF.

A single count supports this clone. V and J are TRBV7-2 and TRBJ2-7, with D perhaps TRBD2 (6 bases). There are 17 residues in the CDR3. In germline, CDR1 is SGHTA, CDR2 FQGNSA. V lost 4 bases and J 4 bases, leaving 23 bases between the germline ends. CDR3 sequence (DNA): TGTGCCAGCAGCTCATGGGACTTGGGTGGTGGAGGGTACGAGCAGTACTTC. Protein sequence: CASSSWDLGGGGYEQYF.

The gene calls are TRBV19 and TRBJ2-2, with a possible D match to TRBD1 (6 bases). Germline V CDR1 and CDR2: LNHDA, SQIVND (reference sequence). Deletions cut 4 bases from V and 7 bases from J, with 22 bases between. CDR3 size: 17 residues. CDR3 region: CASSTGNGQGTDGELFF. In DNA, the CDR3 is TGTGCCAGTAGTACTGGAAATGGGCAGGGGACCGACGGGGAGCTGTTTTTT.

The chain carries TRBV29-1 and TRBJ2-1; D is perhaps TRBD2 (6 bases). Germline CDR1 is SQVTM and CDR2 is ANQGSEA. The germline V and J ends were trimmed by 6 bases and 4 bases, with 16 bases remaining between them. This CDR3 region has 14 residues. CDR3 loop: CSVHMVAEYNEQFF. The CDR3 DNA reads TGCAGCGTACACATGGTAGCGGAGTACAATGAGCAGTTCTTC.

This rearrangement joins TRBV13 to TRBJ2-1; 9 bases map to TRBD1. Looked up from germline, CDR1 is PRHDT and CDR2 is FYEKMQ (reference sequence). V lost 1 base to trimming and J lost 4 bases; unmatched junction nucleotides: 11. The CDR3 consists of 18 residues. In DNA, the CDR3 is TGTGCCAGCAGCTTAGAGGGCGATGGGGACAGGGCTTACAATGAGCAGTTCTTC. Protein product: CASSLEGDGDRAYNEQFF.

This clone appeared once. CDR3 DNA sequence: TGTGCCAGCAGCCCCTCCAGGGGGCACGGGGAGCTGTTTTTT. Translation: CASSPSRGHGELFF. This rearrangement joins TRBV6-1 to TRBJ2-2, with 8 bases identical to TRBD1. This CDR3 spans 14 amino acids. The germline CDR1 and CDR2 sequences are MNHNS and SASEGT. V gave up 6 bases and J gave up 7 bases; unmatched junction bases: 7.

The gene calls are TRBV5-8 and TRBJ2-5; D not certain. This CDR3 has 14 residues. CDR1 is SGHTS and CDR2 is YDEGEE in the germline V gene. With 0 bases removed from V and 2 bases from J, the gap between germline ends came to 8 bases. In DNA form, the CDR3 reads TGTGCCAGCAGCTTGGCCCCCTATCAAGAGACCCAGTACTTC. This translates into CASSLAPYQETQYF.

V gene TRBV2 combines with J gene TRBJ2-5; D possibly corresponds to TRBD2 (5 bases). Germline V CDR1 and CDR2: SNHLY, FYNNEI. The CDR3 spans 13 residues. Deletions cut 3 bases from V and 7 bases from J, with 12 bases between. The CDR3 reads CASSDDYFGTQYF. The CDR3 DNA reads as TGTGCCAGCAGTGACGACTATTTTGGGACCCAGTACTTC. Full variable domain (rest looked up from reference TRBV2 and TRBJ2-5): EPEVTQTPSHQVTQMGQEVILRCVPISNHLYFYWYRQILGQKVEFLVSFYNNEISEKSEIFDDQFSVERPDGSNFTLKIRSTKLEDSAMYFCASSDDYFGTQYFGPGTRLLVL.

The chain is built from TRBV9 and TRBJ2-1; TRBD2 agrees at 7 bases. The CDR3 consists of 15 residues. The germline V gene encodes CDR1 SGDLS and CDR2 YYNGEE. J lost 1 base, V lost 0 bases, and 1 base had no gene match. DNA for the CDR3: TGTGCCAGCAGCGTAGGCGGGGGTTCCTACAATGAGCAGTTCTTC. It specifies CASSVGGGSYNEQFF.

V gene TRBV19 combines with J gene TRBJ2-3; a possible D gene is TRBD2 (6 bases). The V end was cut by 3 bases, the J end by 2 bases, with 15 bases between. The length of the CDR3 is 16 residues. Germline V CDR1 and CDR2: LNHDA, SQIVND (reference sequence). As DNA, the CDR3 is TGTGCCAGTAGTATGTATTCGCGGGGTCTCACAGATACGCAGTATTTT. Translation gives CASSMYSRGLTDTQYF.

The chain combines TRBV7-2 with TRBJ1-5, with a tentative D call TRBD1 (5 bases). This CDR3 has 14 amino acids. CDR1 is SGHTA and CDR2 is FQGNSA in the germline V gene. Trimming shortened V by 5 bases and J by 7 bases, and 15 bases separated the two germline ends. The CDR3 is CASSPNGAGQPQHF. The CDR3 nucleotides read TGTGCCAGCAGCCCCAACGGGGCGGGGCAGCCCCAGCATTTT.

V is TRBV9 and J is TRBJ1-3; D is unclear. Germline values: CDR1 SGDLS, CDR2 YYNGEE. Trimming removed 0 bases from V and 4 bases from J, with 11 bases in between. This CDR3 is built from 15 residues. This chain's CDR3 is CASSVVEGSGNTIYF. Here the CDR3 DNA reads TGTGCCAGCAGCGTAGTGGAGGGTTCCGGAAACACCATATATTTT. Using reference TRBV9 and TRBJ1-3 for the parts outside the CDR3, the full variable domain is DSGVTQTPKHLITATGQRVTLRCSPRSGDLSVYWYQQSLDQGLQFLIQYYNGEERAKGNILERFSAQQFPDLHSELNLSSLELGDSALYFCASSVVEGSGNTIYFGEGSWLTVV.

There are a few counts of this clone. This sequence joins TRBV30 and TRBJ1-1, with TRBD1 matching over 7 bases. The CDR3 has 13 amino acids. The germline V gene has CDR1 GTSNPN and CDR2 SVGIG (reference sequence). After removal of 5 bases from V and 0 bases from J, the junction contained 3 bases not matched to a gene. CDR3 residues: CAWQGGMNTEAFF. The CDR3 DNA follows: TGTGCCTGGCAGGGGGGAATGAACACTGAAGCTTTCTTT.

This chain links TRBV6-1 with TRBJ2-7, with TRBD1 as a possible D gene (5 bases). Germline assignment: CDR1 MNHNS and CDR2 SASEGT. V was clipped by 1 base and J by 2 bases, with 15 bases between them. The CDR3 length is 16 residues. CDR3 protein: CASSEEGPGTPYEQYF. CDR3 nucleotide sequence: TGTGCCAGCAGTGAAGAGGGGCCAGGAACCCCCTACGAGCAGTACTTC.